What follows is one T cell receptor (beta chain) and its context. Its binding antigen is unknown. Per-base quality was not reported, and no clone a single base away is much larger than it. Sequencing was performed on an Illumina HiSeq 1500. TCRdb reworked the public reads: Q25 trimming with fastp, MiXCR clone assembly, productive beta chains retained. Entries are consolidated by CDR3 protein sequence, retaining the most common genes and DNA. A total of 700,000 to 850,000 distinct CDR3 sequences appear in this sample, around a third of them only once. Roughly an eighth of the sample comes from the top ten. This sample is drawn from a study of T cell repertoires in cytomegalovirus infection (dated by TCRdb to about 2019). For the wider study: Recently identified HLA-C-restricted CMV epitopes, whose presentation resists viral immunomodulation, were targeted by peptide stimulations together with well-studied HLA-B-restricted epitopes. Donor HLA type was relevant to the analysis, because carriage of CMV infection together with the matching HLA type was indicated by public TCR beta signatures.

The germline V gene encodes CDR1 MNHEY and CDR2 SVGEGT. The CDR3 sequence holds 15 residues, the cysteine and phenylalanine included. This entry keeps only the CDR3 DNA: 45 bases, framed from base 1. V is trimmed back by 6 bases and J by 8 bases, and the junction contains 11 bases that no gene match accounts for. General findings and caveats noted by the study authors: The ex vivo response was dominated by HLA-C-restricted CMV-specific TCR beta clonotypes, which also provided the single most frequent clonotype in two of eight donors. In both this cohort and an independent cohort of some 370 donors, the cumulative frequency of public TCR beta family members distinguished carriers of CMV infection plus the relevant HLA type.

This specimen's treatment or condition label, interpreted: in vitro stimulation with specific CMV peptide epitopes to enrich CMV-specific T cells. The specimen comprised cultured CD8+ T cells from PBMCs, sampled from culture after CMV antigen stimulation. The V and J genes are TRBV6-2 or TRBV6-3 and TRBJ2-1, and 9 junctional nucleotides match TRBD1. This receptor was taken from a human donor in good health (CMV status not recorded). Some clones in this sample may be carry-over from other donors' samples. The DNA sequence is as follows: TGTGCCAGCAGATTCCTGGGACAGGGAGGTCATGAGCAGTTCTTC. This is translated as CASRFLGQGGHEQFF.